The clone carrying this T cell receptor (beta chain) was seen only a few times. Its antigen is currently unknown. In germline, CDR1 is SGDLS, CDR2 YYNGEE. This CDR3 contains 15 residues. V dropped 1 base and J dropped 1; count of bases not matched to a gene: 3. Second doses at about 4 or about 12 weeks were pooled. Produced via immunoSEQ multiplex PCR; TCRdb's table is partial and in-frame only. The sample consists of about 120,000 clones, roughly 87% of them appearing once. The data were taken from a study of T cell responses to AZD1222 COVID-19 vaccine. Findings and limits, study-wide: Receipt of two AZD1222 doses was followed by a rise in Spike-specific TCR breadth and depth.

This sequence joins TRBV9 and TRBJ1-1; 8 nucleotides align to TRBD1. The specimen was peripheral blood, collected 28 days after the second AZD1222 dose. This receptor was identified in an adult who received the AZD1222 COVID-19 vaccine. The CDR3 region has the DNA TGTGCCAGCAGCGTATATGGACAGGGGAACACTGAAGCTTTCTTT. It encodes CASSVYGQGNTEAFF.